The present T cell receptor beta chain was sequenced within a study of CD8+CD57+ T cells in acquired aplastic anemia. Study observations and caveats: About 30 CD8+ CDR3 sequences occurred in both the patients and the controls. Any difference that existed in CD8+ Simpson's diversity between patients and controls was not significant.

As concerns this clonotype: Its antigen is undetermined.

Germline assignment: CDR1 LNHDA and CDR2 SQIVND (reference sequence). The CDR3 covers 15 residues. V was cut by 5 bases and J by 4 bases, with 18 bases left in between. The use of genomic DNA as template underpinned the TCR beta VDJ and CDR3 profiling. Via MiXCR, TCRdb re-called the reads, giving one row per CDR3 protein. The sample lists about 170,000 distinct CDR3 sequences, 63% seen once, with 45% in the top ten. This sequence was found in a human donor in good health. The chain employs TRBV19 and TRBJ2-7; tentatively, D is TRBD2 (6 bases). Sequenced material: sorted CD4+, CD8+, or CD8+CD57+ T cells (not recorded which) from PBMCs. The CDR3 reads CASSAPFGTPYEQYF. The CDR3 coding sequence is TGTGCCAGTAGTGCACCCTTCGGGACTCCGTACGAGCAGTACTTC. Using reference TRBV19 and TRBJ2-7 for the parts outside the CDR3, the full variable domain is DGGITQSPKYLFRKEGQNVTLSCEQNLNHDAMYWYRQDPGQGLRLIYYSQIVNDFQKGDIAEGYSVSREKKESFPLTVTSAQKNPTAFYLCASSAPFGTPYEQYFGPGTRLTVT.